This passage covers 12 T cell receptor beta chains from one sample sequenced in a study of cytomegalovirus exposure and HLA in healthy donors. The PCR was carried out with 60 Vbeta primers and 13 Jbeta primers. Data came from immunoSEQ multiplex PCR; TCRdb stores just in-frame clones and leaves some out. The sample lists 160,000 or so clones; more than 70% were seen once. Material: PBMCs. These TCRs come from a man in his sixties in good health and CMV-seronegative.

As to this clone: The junction does not match germline at one end; this may be a read error. This chain connects TRBV7-9 to TRBJ1-5; D is ambiguous. The CDR3 is 17 residues long. Germline V lookup: CDR1 SEHNR, CDR2 FQNEAQ (reference sequence). CDR3 bases: TGTTCCAGCAGCTTTTCGGGTGATCTCCATAGCAATCAGCCCCAGCATTTT. Translation: CSSSFSGDLHSNQPQHF.

V and J are TRBV7-6 and TRBJ2-1; tentatively, D is TRBD2 (5 bases). Germline-derived CDR1 and CDR2 are SGHVS and FNYEAQ. This CDR3 region has 15 residues. Trimming removed 3 bases from V and 5 bases from J, with 14 bases in between. CDR3 sequence (DNA): TGTGCCAGCAGCTTGGGTCAAGCGGCCGACAATGAGCAGTTCTTC. Protein product: CASSLGQAADNEQFF.

The gene calls are TRBV5-1 and TRBJ2-7; weak D call: TRBD2 (5 bases). CDR1 is SGHRS, CDR2 YFSETQ, per germline. With 5 bases removed from V and 1 base from J, the gap between germline ends came to 16 bases. There are 15 residues in the CDR3. The CDR3 DNA is TGCGCCAGCAGACCCGATGCGGGCGGGTCCTACGAGCAGTACTTC. Its protein is CASRPDAGGSYEQYF.

The chain uses TRBV11-2 and TRBJ2-1; 9 bases line up with TRBD2. This CDR3 is built from 15 residues. Germline lookup yields CDR1 SGHAT and CDR2 FQNNGV. J was trimmed by 6 bases and V by 0 bases; bases with no gene match: 3. In DNA, the CDR3 is TGTGCCAGCAGCTTAGAAGCGGGGGGATTCAATGAGCAGTTCTTC. As protein: CASSLEAGGFNEQFF.

This chain links TRBV6-1 with TRBJ1-5; no firm D call. The germline gives CDR1 MNHNS, CDR2 SASEGT. CDR3 length: 14 amino acids. Trimming took 7 bases from V and 4 from J, leaving 14 bases between them. This CDR3 reads CASTGRLLNQPQHF. In DNA form, the CDR3 reads TGTGCCAGCACCGGGAGGTTGTTGAATCAGCCCCAGCATTTT.

The chain is built from TRBV27 and TRBJ2-3; D is perhaps TRBD1 (5 bases). Germline CDR1 MNHEY, CDR2 SMNVEV (reference sequence). The ends were cut back, 6 bases at V and 0 bases at J, with 10 bases in the middle. This CDR3 spans 14 amino acids. This CDR3 is CASRPGLSTDTQYF. The CDR3 DNA sequence: TGTGCCAGCAGGCCAGGGCTTAGCACAGATACGCAGTATTTT.

This clone was detected a few times. The chain links TRBV2 to TRBJ2-3; a possible D gene is TRBD1 (5 bases). This CDR3 has 14 residues. V shed 7 bases and J shed 7 bases, with 18 bases lying between them. Germline V lookup: CDR1 SNHLY, CDR2 FYNNEI. This chain's CDR3 is CASTQSPGMNTQYF. The CDR3 nucleotides read TGTGCCAGCACCCAAAGCCCAGGGATGAATACGCAGTATTTT.

Remarks on this clone: Other DNA sequences of this sample code for an identical CDR3. This sequence joins TRBV30 and TRBJ1-2; the match to TRBD1 covers 9 bases. V trimming: 1 base; J trimming: 5 bases; junction bases outside the gene matches: 2. This CDR3 contains 13 residues. Per the germline V gene, CDR1 is GTSNPN and CDR2 is SVGIG (reference sequence). For the CDR3, the DNA is TGTGCCTGGAGTGCCGGGACAGGGTATGGCTACACCTTC. Its translation is CAWSAGTGYGYTF.

The chain has TRBV7-2 and TRBJ2-3; weak D call: TRBD2 (6 bases). The germline gives CDR1 SGHTA, CDR2 FQGNSA. Trimming took off 5 bases at V and 1 base at J, with 10 bases between the two ends. The CDR3 is made up of 14 amino acids. Here the CDR3 DNA reads TGTGCCAGCAGCCGGGAGAGGGGCACAGATACGCAGTATTTT. Translated: CASSRERGTDTQYF. The full variable domain, with the rest looked up from reference TRBV7-2 and TRBJ2-3, is GAGVSQSPSNKVTEKGKDVELRCDPISGHTALYWYRQSLGQGLEFLIYFQGNSAPDKSGLPSDRFSAERTGGSVSTLTIQRTQQEDSAVYLCASSRERGTDTQYFGPGTRLTVL.

This clone was observed a few times. A junction boundary mismatches the germline segment, possibly from a read error. The chain carries TRBV28 and TRBJ1-3, with 7 nucleotides matching TRBD1. The CDR3 has 14 amino acids. Germline V gene data show CDR1 as MDHEN and CDR2 as SYDVKM. The CDR3 is CASRPPGGTNIIYF. The CDR3 DNA reads TGTGCCAGCAGGCCACCAGGGGGAACAAACATCATATATTTT.

This chain links TRBV11-2 with TRBJ2-5; D is unclear. Trimming shortened V by 3 bases and J by 2 bases, and 7 bases separated the two germline ends. The V gene's germline CDR1 is SGHAT and CDR2 FQNNGV. The length of the CDR3 is 13 residues. CDR3 protein: CASSFYSQETQYF. The CDR3 region has the DNA TGTGCCAGCAGCTTTTACAGTCAAGAGACCCAGTACTTC.

Only one count was recorded for this clone. The chain uses TRBV7-4 and TRBJ2-3, with 9 bases identical to TRBD1. The CDR3 covers 15 residues. Losses at the gene ends were 5 bases for V and 1 base for J; bases not matched to a gene: 4. Germline V CDR1 and CDR2: SGHVT, SQSDAQ. In DNA, the CDR3 is TGTGCCAGCAGCCCACAGGGGGCTGGCACAGATACGCAGTATTTT. Residues: CASSPQGAGTDTQYF.